The sequence of this T cell receptor beta chain was determined in a study of blood T cell repertoires in COVID-19. Trimming took 7 bases from V and 4 from J; bases not matched to a gene: 3. The germline CDR1 and CDR2 sequences are LNHDA and SQIVND (reference sequence). The CDR3 spans 13 residues. The table came from immunoSEQ multiplex PCR; TCRdb's copy has only in-frame clones and leaves some out. In the table there are 55,000 to 75,000 clones, approximately 72% of which are singletons. The source is a woman between 70 and 85 years old with COVID-19, enrolled during active disease. The sequencing input was peripheral blood. V is TRBV19 and J is TRBJ1-4, with 7 nucleotides matching TRBD1. CDR3 loop: CASMGDSNEKLFF. CDR3 coding DNA: TGTGCCAGTATGGGGGACAGTAATGAAAAACTGTTTTTT.